The 18 T cell receptor beta chains reported below all come from one sample, sequenced in a study of blood T cell repertoires in COVID-19. Clones were sequenced by immunoSEQ multiplex PCR, and TCRdb holds only the in-frame ones, with some missing. The sample has approximately 210,000 clones; around 90% are singletons. The sequencing input was PBMCs or T cells enriched from blood (not recorded which). The source of these receptors is a woman between 25 and 40 years old who had recovered from COVID-19.

CDR3 protein: CSASAGASLNQPQHF. The DNA for the CDR3 is TGCAGTGCTAGTGCAGGGGCATCCCTGAATCAGCCCCAGCATTTT. The chain recombines TRBV20-1 with TRBJ1-5; D perhaps matches TRBD1 (6 bases). Trimming pared 3 bases from V and 4 bases from J, leaving 16 bases between. Germline values: CDR1 DFQATT, CDR2 SNEGSKA (reference sequence). CDR3 length equals 15 residues.

The chain combines TRBV30 with TRBJ1-6; D unclear. Trimming left V 2 bases short and J 11 bases short, with 13 bases between. This CDR3 has 13 amino acids. Germline V gene lookup returns CDR1 GTSNPN and CDR2 SVGIG (reference sequence). The CDR3 is CAWSQPVKTPLHF. The CDR3 region has the DNA TGTGCCTGGAGTCAACCAGTGAAAACACCCCTCCACTTT. Together with reference TRBV30 and TRBJ1-6, the CDR3 gives the full variable domain: SQTIHQWPATLVQPVGSPLSLECTVEGTSNPNLYWYRQAAGRGLQLLFYSVGIGQISSEVPQNLSASRPQDRQFILSSKKLLLSDSGFYLCAWSQPVKTPLHFGNGTRLTVT.

The V call is TRBV25-1, the J call TRBJ1-5, with 7 bases identical to TRBD1. This CDR3 region has 13 residues. Germline V gives CDR1 MGHDK, CDR2 SYGVNS. J gave up 5 bases and V 4 bases, and 2 bases lay outside the gene matches. The CDR3: CASSGQGYQPQHF. The CDR3 bases are TGTGCCAGCAGTGGACAGGGATATCAGCCCCAGCATTTT. Looking up the rest from reference TRBV25-1 and TRBJ1-5 gives the full variable domain: EADIYQTPRYLVIGTGKKITLECSQTMGHDKMYWYQQDPGMELHLIHYSYGVNSTEKGDLSSESTVSRIRTEHFPLTLESARPSHTSQYLCASSGQGYQPQHFGDGTRLSIL.

The V call is TRBV7-9, the J call TRBJ1-4; D is unclear. Germline-derived CDR1 and CDR2 are SEHNR and FQNEAQ (reference sequence). The CDR3 contains 12 residues. V dropped 6 bases and J dropped 7 bases, with 9 bases sitting between them. The DNA for the CDR3 is TGTGCCAGCAGTACAGAAATTGAAAAACTGTTTTTT. Protein sequence: CASSTEIEKLFF.

The chain has TRBV7-3 and TRBJ2-2; 8 positions match TRBD2. Germline CDR1 is SGHTA and CDR2 is FQGTGA. V shed 1 base, J shed 5 bases, and the junction held 9 bases outside the gene matches. The CDR3 runs to 17 residues. In nucleotides, the CDR3 is TGTGCCAGCAGCTTAATGGGTGGGACTAGGCGGACCGGGGAGCTGTTTTTT. Encoded protein: CASSLMGGTRRTGELFF.

The V gene is TRBV6-2 or TRBV6-3, the J gene TRBJ2-4; TRBD1 matches at 7 bases. V was pared by 5 bases and J by 3 bases, with 22 bases of the junction left unmatched. Germline V gene sequence: CDR1 MNHEY, CDR2 SVGEGT. The CDR3 contains 20 residues. This chain's CDR3 is CASSHSDRASRSSSKNIQYF. CDR3 nucleotides: TGTGCCAGCAGTCATTCCGACAGGGCTTCTCGATCCTCTAGCAAAAACATTCAGTACTTC.

This sequence joins TRBV9 and TRBJ1-1; unclear D gene. Germline V gene sequence: CDR1 SGDLS, CDR2 YYNGEE. V was pared by 2 bases and J by 5 bases, with 16 bases between. The CDR3 length is 15 residues. CDR3 amino acids: CASSVYFGGLTEAFF. CDR3 in DNA: TGTGCCAGCAGCGTGTATTTTGGAGGTTTGACTGAAGCTTTCTTT.

The chain is built from TRBV6-5 and TRBJ1-2; D gene uncertain. CDR3 size: 14 residues. Germline V gives CDR1 MNHEY, CDR2 SVGAGI. V was cut by 1 base and J by 8 bases, with 14 bases left in between. The CDR3 coding sequence is TGTGCCAGCAGTTACTTACCCAGGCCGGAAGGCTACACCTTC. This encodes CASSYLPRPEGYTF.

The chain uses TRBV4-3 and TRBJ2-7, with 8 bases that match TRBD1. Germline V CDR1 and CDR2: LGHNA, YSLEER. Trimming removed 3 bases from V and 3 bases from J; junction bases left unmatched: 1. The length of the CDR3 is 13 residues. The CDR3: CASSQGQDYEQYF. As DNA, the CDR3 is TGCGCCAGCAGCCAGGGACAGGACTACGAGCAGTACTTC.

This chain uses TRBV11-2 with TRBJ2-1; the match to TRBD2 covers 9 bases. V lost 2 bases, J lost 7 bases, and 6 bases stayed unmatched. This CDR3 has 15 residues. Germline V gene lookup returns CDR1 SGHAT and CDR2 FQNNGV. CDR3: CASSLTSGSSNEQFF. The DNA of the CDR3 is TGTGCCAGCAGCTTAACTAGCGGGTCCTCGAATGAGCAGTTCTTC.

This rearrangement joins TRBV30 to TRBJ1-5, with D possibly TRBD1 on 5 matching bases. V lost 5 bases and J lost 2, with 7 bases in between. This CDR3 contains 12 residues. Looked up from germline, CDR1 is GTSNPN and CDR2 is SVGIG (reference sequence). This CDR3 is CAWQGGNQPQHF. CDR3 coding DNA: TGTGCCTGGCAAGGGGGCAATCAGCCCCAGCATTTT.

CDR3 DNA: TGTGCCAGCAGCCCCTATATCGAGGATACGCAGTATTTT. This encodes CASSPYIEDTQYF. V and J are TRBV7-2 and TRBJ2-3; no clear D gene. The V gene lost 5 bases and the J gene lost 6 bases, with 12 bases spanning the gap. Germline V CDR1 and CDR2: SGHTA, FQGNSA. This CDR3 region has 13 residues.

The CDR3, as DNA: TGTGCCAGTCGGGGACTAGCGGGGGGTGTAGATACGCAGTATTTT. Its translation: CASRGLAGGVDTQYF. The gene calls are TRBV19 and TRBJ2-3, with 15 bases matching TRBD2. This CDR3 is 15 amino acids long. The germline V gene has CDR1 LNHDA and CDR2 SQIVND (reference sequence). V was clipped by 8 bases and J by 5 bases; unmatched bases: 5.

This clone was detected only once. This chain links TRBV11-3 with TRBJ2-1; D gene unclear. The CDR3 is made up of 13 amino acids. V lost 0 bases and J lost 8, with 8 bases in between. Germline assignment: CDR1 SGHNT and CDR2 YENEEA. Written as DNA, the CDR3 is TGTGCCAGCAGCTTAGACAACTCCTATGAGCAGTTCTTC. It yields the protein CASSLDNSYEQFF. The whole variable domain, remainder taken from reference TRBV11-3 and TRBJ2-1, is EAGVVQSPRYKIIEKKQPVAFWCNPISGHNTLYWYLQNLGQGPELLIRYENEEAVDDSQLPKDRFSAERLKGVDSTLKIQPAELGDSAVYLCASSLDNSYEQFFGPGTRLTVL.

The CDR3 is CATSRDPRAGNTIYF. CDR3 nucleotides: TGTGCCACCAGCAGAGATCCCAGGGCTGGAAACACCATATATTTT. J is TRBJ1-3 and V is TRBV15; tentatively, D is TRBD1 (5 bases). V was shortened by 0 bases and J by 2 bases, with 8 bases between the two germline ends. The length of the CDR3 is 15 residues. Germline V gene lookup returns CDR1 LNHNV and CDR2 YYDKDF (reference sequence).

The V gene is TRBV29-1, the J gene TRBJ2-7; D may be TRBD2 (5 bases). This CDR3 spans 14 amino acids. The germline V gene has CDR1 SQVTM and CDR2 ANQGSEA. Trimming shortened V by 4 bases and J by 2 bases, and 15 bases separated the two germline ends. CDR3 protein: CSVGQSPGTYEQYF. The DNA for the CDR3 is TGCAGCGTTGGCCAGTCCCCGGGGACCTACGAGCAGTACTTC.

The chain combines TRBV18 with TRBJ1-5, with TRBD1 as a possible D gene (6 bases). There are 15 residues in the CDR3. Trimming took off 4 bases at V and 0 bases at J, with 10 bases between the two ends. Germline CDR1 and CDR2: KGHSH and LQKENI. In nucleotides, the CDR3 is TGTGCCAGCTCACAGGGGGGGTATAGCAATCAGCCCCAGCATTTT. Its protein is CASSQGGYSNQPQHF.

The chain is built from TRBV2 and TRBJ1-2; 8 positions match TRBD1. There are 16 residues in the CDR3. Germline V gene lookup returns CDR1 SNHLY and CDR2 FYNNEI. J lost 5 bases, V lost 8 bases, and 16 bases had no gene match. This CDR3 is CASGRTGITAGYGYTF. CDR3 bases: TGTGCCAGCGGACGGACAGGGATCACCGCTGGGTATGGCTACACCTTC.